This entry lists 19 T cell receptor beta chains sequenced from one sample in a study of blood T cell repertoires in COVID-19 (dated by TCRdb to between 2020 and 2021). Libraries were built with the immunoSEQ multiplex PCR assay. What TCRdb holds here is the immuneACCESS table cut down to in-frame rearrangements. Part of the clones is not present; checked against another copy, under half of the missing clones reflect an unresolved V gene, and the others are unexplained. The sample table lists some 400,000 clones, approximately 77% of them with a count of one. More than 1% of the sample is held by the ten biggest clonotypes. Source material: peripheral blood. Receptor source: a human donor with acute or convalescent COVID-19. The donor label of this sample is uncertain.

This chain connects TRBV7-9 to TRBJ2-3; D is perhaps TRBD2 (6 bases). The CDR3 totals 16 residues. From germline, CDR1 is SEHNR and CDR2 FQNEAQ (reference sequence). V shed 3 bases and J shed 3 bases, with 16 bases lying between them. CDR3 amino acids: CASSFPPRAGTDTQYF. Here the CDR3 DNA reads TGTGCCAGCAGCTTCCCTCCTCGGGCGGGAACAGATACGCAGTATTTT.

The V and J genes are TRBV19 and TRBJ1-5, with unresolved D. The V gene's germline CDR1 is LNHDA and CDR2 SQIVND (reference sequence). This CDR3 is 15 amino acids long. Trimming pared 6 bases from V and 2 bases from J, leaving 14 bases between. The CDR3 spells CASSPKTRGNQPQHF. The CDR3 nucleotides read TGTGCCAGTAGCCCCAAAACTCGGGGCAATCAGCCCCAGCATTTT.

This CDR3 reads CASSVVSESGGYTF. CDR3 sequence (DNA): TGTGCCAGCAGCGTAGTGTCGGAGAGCGGGGGCTACACCTTC. The V gene is TRBV9, the J gene TRBJ1-2; D gene uncertain. Per germline, CDR1 SGDLS and CDR2 YYNGEE. Trimming removed 0 bases from V and 8 bases from J, with 14 bases in between. The CDR3 has 14 residues.

The chain is built from TRBV7-6 and TRBJ2-3; 13 nucleotides line up with TRBD2. J lost 0 bases, V lost 4 bases, and 10 bases had no gene match. CDR1 SGHVS and CDR2 FNYEAQ come from the germline V gene. There are 19 residues in the CDR3. The CDR3 protein is CASSSPRTSGGDSTDTQYF. For the CDR3, the DNA is TGTGCCAGCAGCTCCCCTAGGACTAGCGGGGGCGATAGCACAGATACGCAGTATTTT.

The rearrangement joins TRBV19 to TRBJ2-7; TRBD1 matches at 7 bases. CDR1 and CDR2 from the germline V gene are LNHDA and SQIVND (reference sequence). The V and J ends lost 7 bases and 2 bases, in that order; junction bases with no gene match: 5. CDR3 length: 13 residues. The CDR3 region has the DNA TGTGCCAGTACCCGACAGGGAACCTACGAGCAGTACTTC. Protein: CASTRQGTYEQYF.

This clone has more than one count but fewer than ten. This chain joins TRBV27 and TRBJ2-1; 11 bases are shared with TRBD2. V lost 5 bases, J lost 0 bases, and 6 bases stayed unmatched. Per the germline V gene, CDR1 is MNHEY and CDR2 is SMNVEV (reference sequence). There are 17 residues in the CDR3. In nucleotides, the CDR3 is TGTGCCAGCAGTAGGGGACTAGCGGAGAGCTCCTACAATGAGCAGTTCTTC. Protein product: CASSRGLAESSYNEQFF.

The CDR3 protein is CASSAYSGSSYNEQFF. CDR3 bases: TGTGCCAGCAGCGCCTATAGCGGGAGCTCCTACAATGAGCAGTTCTTC. The chain recombines TRBV5-8 with TRBJ2-1, with 9 bases that match TRBD2. Germline CDR1 SGHTS, CDR2 YDEGEE. Germline trimming cut 4 bases from V and 0 bases from J; bases unmatched to any gene: 5. The CDR3 runs to 16 residues.

The V and J genes are TRBV5-1 and TRBJ1-2, with 9 bases aligning to TRBD1. Trimming removed 4 bases from V and 6 bases from J; junction bases left unmatched: 10. Germline loops: CDR1 SGHRS, CDR2 YFSETQ. CDR3 length equals 15 residues. The CDR3 is CASSRTGVRSDGYTF. CDR3 DNA sequence: TGCGCCAGCAGCCGGACAGGGGTAAGATCGGATGGCTACACCTTC.

The chain is built from TRBV28 and TRBJ2-7, with 7 nucleotides matching TRBD1. The ends lost 7 bases at V and 8 bases at J; junction bases unmatched: 17. Germline loops: CDR1 MDHEN, CDR2 SYDVKM. This CDR3 is 15 amino acids long. The CDR3 region is CASTFSSGTAPKQYF. CDR3 DNA: TGTGCCAGCACTTTCTCCTCCGGGACAGCCCCTAAGCAGTACTTC.

The rearrangement joins TRBV11-3 to TRBJ2-3; D remains ambiguous. This CDR3 spans 13 amino acids. Germline V gene sequence: CDR1 SGHNT, CDR2 YENEEA. V lost 6 bases and J lost 2, with 9 bases in between. CDR3 bases: TGTGCCAGCAGTGACTCTAACACAGATACGCAGTATTTT. Protein: CASSDSNTDTQYF.

J is TRBJ1-4 and V is TRBV19; the match to TRBD1 covers 7 bases. This CDR3 has 15 residues. The germline V gene has CDR1 LNHDA and CDR2 SQIVND (reference sequence). The V and J ends lost 7 bases and 1 base, in that order; junction bases with no gene match: 6. The CDR3 is CASTGTDGTNEKLFF. CDR3 sequence (DNA): TGTGCCAGTACCGGGACAGACGGAACTAATGAAAAACTGTTTTTT.

V and J are TRBV5-1 and TRBJ2-6, with D perhaps matching TRBD1 (7 bases). Germline CDR1 is SGHRS and CDR2 is YFSETQ. V lost 0 bases to trimming and J lost 2 bases, with 15 bases between them. The CDR3 totals 18 residues. In DNA, the CDR3 is TGCGCCAGCAGCTTGGTGGCGGGACAGTTTACTGGGGCCAACGTCCTGACTTTC. Encoded protein: CASSLVAGQFTGANVLTF.

The chain is built from TRBV6-1 and TRBJ2-5; D is possibly TRBD2 (6 bases). The CDR3 spans 15 residues. Germline CDR1 MNHNS, CDR2 SASEGT. V shed 1 base and J shed 5 bases, with 14 bases lying between them. Here the CDR3 DNA reads TGTGCCAGCAGTGAAGGCCCCTCTAGCGTTGAGACCCAGTACTTC. Translation: CASSEGPSSVETQYF.

V is TRBV6-5 and J is TRBJ2-7; 9 nucleotides line up with TRBD2. There are 14 residues in the CDR3. V trimming: 6 bases; J trimming: 4 bases; junction bases outside the gene matches: 7. The germline gives CDR1 MNHEY, CDR2 SVGAGI. The CDR3 DNA is TGTGCCAGCAGGGGTAGCGGGAGCTATTACGAGCAGTACTTC. This sequence encodes CASRGSGSYYEQYF.

V gene TRBV6-5 combines with J gene TRBJ1-2; perhaps TRBD1 as D (6 bases). V gave up 2 bases and J gave up 4 bases, with 11 bases separating them. This CDR3 region has 14 residues. Germline V gives CDR1 MNHEY, CDR2 SVGAGI. CDR3 sequence (DNA): TGTGCCAGCAGTTACCGAGGGGGGGTCTATGGCTACACCTTC. Translating gives CASSYRGGVYGYTF.

The V gene is TRBV5-1, the J gene TRBJ1-1; D remains ambiguous. The CDR3 runs 15 residues. Germline V gives CDR1 SGHRS, CDR2 YFSETQ. Trimming removed 1 base at V and 3 bases at J, with 13 bases between. CDR3 sequence reads: CASSLFGNADTEAFF. As DNA, the CDR3 is TGCGCCAGCAGCTTGTTTGGAAATGCGGACACTGAAGCTTTCTTT. The full variable domain, with the rest looked up from reference TRBV5-1 and TRBJ1-1, is KAGVTQTPRYLIKTRGQQVTLSCSPISGHRSVSWYQQTPGQGLQFLFEYFSETQRNKGNFPGRFSGRQFSNSRSEMNVSTLELGDSALYLCASSLFGNADTEAFFGQGTRLTVV.

The chain joins TRBV2 to TRBJ2-3, with 10 bases matching TRBD2. Germline V gene data show CDR1 as SNHLY and CDR2 as FYNNEI. The CDR3 runs to 15 residues. V was clipped by 3 bases and J by 2 bases; unmatched bases: 2. For the CDR3, the DNA is TGTGCCAGCAGTGACCTAGCGGGGGACACAGATACGCAGTATTTT. It is translated as CASSDLAGDTDTQYF.

The J gene is TRBJ1-1, the V gene TRBV6-5; no clear D. The CDR3 consists of 12 residues. Per the germline V gene, CDR1 is MNHEY and CDR2 is SVGAGI. V dropped 7 bases and J dropped 4 bases, with 10 bases sitting between them. CDR3 DNA sequence: TGTGCCAGCAATCACAGAAGCACTGAAGCTTTCTTT. Its protein is CASNHRSTEAFF.

The V gene is TRBV7-9, the J gene TRBJ2-7, with a weak D call TRBD1 (5 bases). V lost 5 bases, J lost 5 bases, and 16 bases lay in between. CDR3 length: 14 amino acids. Germline CDR1 is SEHNR and CDR2 is FQNEAQ (reference sequence). This CDR3 is CASSPSPPRDEQYF. The DNA for the CDR3 is TGTGCCAGCAGCCCAAGCCCTCCCAGGGACGAGCAGTACTTC.